These 30 T cell receptor beta chains originate from one sample sequenced in a study of blood T cell repertoires in COVID-19. Data came from immunoSEQ multiplex PCR; TCRdb stores just in-frame clones and leaves some out. The table lists 63,000 or so clones, approximately 80% of them singletons. The sample was peripheral blood. These receptor sequences come from a man older than 75 with active COVID-19.

This chain uses TRBV7-9 with TRBJ2-1, with 10 bases fitting TRBD2. V was pared by 5 bases and J by 1 base, with 2 bases of the junction left unmatched. Germline-derived CDR1 and CDR2 are SEHNR and FQNEAQ (reference sequence). The CDR3 runs to 15 residues. For the CDR3, the DNA is TGTGCCAGCAGCGAGACTAGCGGGTCCTACAATGAGCAGTTCTTC. Residues: CASSETSGSYNEQFF.

The V gene is TRBV19, the J gene TRBJ2-1; D ambiguous. This CDR3 spans 13 amino acids. Germline-derived CDR1 and CDR2 are LNHDA and SQIVND (reference sequence). Between the trimmed V and J ends, which lost 8 bases and 3 bases, there was a span of 11 bases. CDR3 protein: CASRHQDYNEQFF. The CDR3 nucleotides are TGTGCCAGTCGCCATCAGGACTACAATGAGCAGTTCTTC.

CDR3 sequence: CASSLGHTGQIYGYTF. CDR3 nucleotide sequence: TGCGCCAGCAGCTTGGGACACACGGGACAGATCTATGGCTACACCTTC. The chain combines TRBV5-1 with TRBJ1-2, with TRBD1 matching 7 bases. V lost 0 bases to trimming and J lost 4 bases; unmatched junction nucleotides: 9. CDR3 length: 16 residues. The germline V gene encodes CDR1 SGHRS and CDR2 YFSETQ.

DNA of the CDR3: TGTGCCAGCAGTTCGACGGGACAGTTCCGAGGGGCTTTCTTT. Translated, it gives CASSSTGQFRGAFF. The V and J genes are TRBV27 and TRBJ1-1, with TRBD1 matching over 7 bases. The V segment lost 4 bases and the J segment 11 bases; nucleotides outside the gene matches: 13. This CDR3 comprises 14 residues. Germline CDR1 is MNHEY and CDR2 is SMNVEV (reference sequence).

CDR3 sequence reads: CASSSIGQTNQPQHF. The CDR3 DNA reads TGTGCCAGCAGCAGTATCGGACAGACAAATCAGCCCCAGCATTTT. This chain links TRBV6-6 with TRBJ1-5; D perhaps matches TRBD1 (6 bases). Germline loops: CDR1 MNHNY, CDR2 SVGAGI (reference sequence). Trimming stripped 6 bases from V and 4 bases from J, with 16 bases between. The CDR3 is 15 residues long.

The chain carries TRBV5-5 and TRBJ2-3, with 13 bases that match TRBD2. CDR3 length: 17 amino acids. Germline CDR1 reads SGHKS; CDR2 reads YYEKEE (reference sequence). The J segment lost 1 base and the V segment lost 2 bases, leaving 4 bases of the junction unmatched. The CDR3 region has the DNA TGTGCCAGCAGCTTCCGACTAGCGGGAGGTGGCACAGATACGCAGTATTTT. Its translation: CASSFRLAGGGTDTQYF.

The chain is built from TRBV5-1 and TRBJ2-7, with 8 bases fitting TRBD1. CDR3 length: 16 residues. The J segment lost 0 bases and the V segment lost 4 bases, leaving 9 bases of the junction unmatched. Germline loops: CDR1 SGHRS, CDR2 YFSETQ. CDR3 in DNA: TGCGCCAGCAGCACCTCGACAGGGGTGGTCTCCTACGAGCAGTACTTC. Amino acid sequence: CASSTSTGVVSYEQYF.

This rearrangement joins TRBV7-9 to TRBJ2-1; perhaps TRBD1 as D (5 bases). Germline-derived CDR1 and CDR2 are SEHNR and FQNEAQ (reference sequence). CDR3 size: 19 residues. V shed 5 bases and J shed 6 bases, with 29 bases lying between them. CDR3 coding DNA: TGTGCCAGCAGCCAAAACCTAGGGGTCGACAGTGCCCAGTCCAATGAGCAGTTCTTC. Translation gives CASSQNLGVDSAQSNEQFF.

The chain uses TRBV6-5 and TRBJ2-1; 7 nucleotides agree with TRBD2. This CDR3 spans 15 amino acids. J was trimmed by 6 bases and V by 5 bases; bases with no gene match: 10. Looked up from germline, CDR1 is MNHEY and CDR2 is SVGAGI. The CDR3 loop reads CASSTTSWEGNEQFF. The CDR3 bases are TGTGCCAGCAGTACGACTAGCTGGGAGGGCAATGAGCAGTTCTTC.

The CDR3 sequence: CASSSIQGPQYF. The CDR3 DNA reads TGTGCCAGCAGCTCAATCCAGGGGCCCCAGTACTTC. The gene calls are TRBV7-2 and TRBJ2-5, with D possibly TRBD1 on 6 matching bases. The CDR3 length is 12 residues. V gave up 4 bases and J gave up 9 bases, with 12 bases separating them. Germline CDR1 is SGHTA and CDR2 is FQGNSA.

The rearrangement joins TRBV3-1 (or the pseudogene TRBV3-2) to TRBJ1-3, with TRBD1 matching 7 bases. The V gene end was trimmed by 3 bases and the J gene end by 2 bases; junction bases not matched to a gene: 4. This CDR3 region has 15 residues. CDR1 and CDR2 from the germline V gene are LGHDT and YNNKEL (reference sequence). Here the CDR3 DNA reads TGTGCCAGCAGCCATGCCGGGACAGCTGGAAACACCATATATTTT. The encoded protein is CASSHAGTAGNTIYF.

The chain is built from TRBV6-4 and TRBJ2-7; 7 bases match TRBD1. Trimming cost V 2 bases and J 8 bases; bases outside gene matches: 6. CDR3 length: 13 residues. Looked up from germline, CDR1 is MRHNA and CDR2 is SNTAGT. The CDR3 loop reads CASSDGPQGKQYF. The CDR3 nucleotides are TGTGCCAGCAGTGACGGCCCACAGGGGAAGCAGTACTTC.

A word on this clone: The junction differs from germline at one of its ends, possibly a read error. The chain joins TRBV7-7 to TRBJ2-7; the D gene is possibly TRBD2 (7 bases). This CDR3 has 15 residues. CDR1 and CDR2 from the germline V gene are SSHAT and FNYEAQ (reference sequence). The DNA of the CDR3 is TGTGCTAGCAGCTTACTCGGCGGGGGCCCCGACGAGCAGTACTTC. It yields the protein CASSLLGGGPDEQYF.

This sequence joins TRBV14 and TRBJ2-5; D remains unclear. The V end lost 2 bases, the J end lost 0 bases, and 4 bases lay between the germline ends. The CDR3 runs 13 residues. Germline-derived CDR1 and CDR2 are SGHDN and FVKESK. CDR3 residues: CASSQPNQETQYF. For the CDR3, the DNA is TGTGCCAGCAGCCAACCCAACCAAGAGACCCAGTACTTC.

CDR3 sequence: CASSSLEGANQPQHF. CDR3 coding DNA: TGTGCCAGTAGCTCTCTGGAGGGGGCAAATCAGCCCCAGCATTTT. The chain couples TRBV19 to TRBJ1-5; 7 bases map to TRBD1. The J segment lost 4 bases and the V segment lost 6 bases, leaving 9 bases of the junction unmatched. This CDR3 contains 15 residues. Germline V lookup: CDR1 LNHDA, CDR2 SQIVND (reference sequence).

The chain combines TRBV14 with TRBJ2-3; 7 bases match TRBD1. CDR3 length equals 15 residues. V trimming: 3 bases; J trimming: 8 bases; junction bases outside the gene matches: 11. Germline V lookup: CDR1 SGHDN, CDR2 FVKESK. This CDR3 reads CASSQGLTGASTQYF. The CDR3 DNA sequence: TGTGCCAGCAGCCAGGGCCTTACAGGGGCTAGTACGCAGTATTTT.

The V gene is TRBV29-1, the J gene TRBJ1-1; TRBD1 is a possible D gene (6 bases). Looked up from germline, CDR1 is SQVTM and CDR2 is ANQGSEA. CDR3 length: 14 residues. Deletions cut 7 bases from V and 0 bases from J, with 15 bases between. This chain's CDR3 is CSAQGTALNTEAFF. CDR3 bases: TGCAGCGCCCAGGGGACGGCCTTGAACACTGAAGCTTTCTTT.

The chain has TRBV18 and TRBJ1-1; TRBD1 might be the D (6 bases). CDR1 and CDR2 from the germline V gene are KGHSH and LQKENI. With 4 bases removed from V and 1 base from J, the gap between germline ends came to 13 bases. The CDR3 loop spans 15 amino acids. The CDR3 sequence: CASSRNGGENTEAFF. Written as DNA, the CDR3 is TGTGCCAGCTCACGCAATGGGGGCGAGAACACTGAAGCTTTCTTT.

A few counts support this clone. The V call is TRBV7-6, the J call TRBJ2-3, with D maybe TRBD1 (5 bases). V was clipped by 5 bases and J by 0 bases, with 12 bases between them. CDR1 SGHVS and CDR2 FNYEAQ come from the germline V gene. This CDR3 has 15 residues. DNA of the CDR3: TGTGCCAGCAGCAAAGGGGTCGCTAGCACAGATACGCAGTATTTT. This codes for CASSKGVASTDTQYF.

This clone has just a few counts. This chain links TRBV6-5 with TRBJ2-3, with 9 nucleotides matching TRBD2. With 7 bases clipped from V and 3 bases from J, the junction kept 5 bases outside the gene matches. There are 14 residues in the CDR3. Germline values: CDR1 MNHEY, CDR2 SVGAGI. CDR3 region: CASIAGGETDTQYF. Here the CDR3 DNA reads TGTGCCAGCATCGCGGGAGGGGAAACAGATACGCAGTATTTT.

The V call is TRBV7-2, the J call TRBJ1-1; D not resolved. The V end was cut by 5 bases, the J end by 2 bases, with 12 bases between. This CDR3 contains 14 residues. Germline V gene sequence: CDR1 SGHTA, CDR2 FQGNSA. In DNA form, the CDR3 reads TGTGCCAGCAGCCCGGGAATCGTAAACACTGAAGCTTTCTTT. It is translated as CASSPGIVNTEAFF.

The chain is built from TRBV14 and TRBJ1-2; TRBD1 matches 9 bases. The CDR3 is 16 residues long. CDR1 and CDR2 (germline): SGHDN, FVKESK. After removal of 2 bases from V and 2 bases from J, the junction contained 6 bases not matched to a gene. CDR3 DNA sequence: TGTGCCAGCAGCCAACGACAGGGACAGGGAAACTATGGCTACACCTTC. Its protein is CASSQRQGQGNYGYTF.

The chain uses TRBV29-1 and TRBJ2-1, with D perhaps TRBD1 (7 bases). The V and J ends lost 6 bases and 7 bases respectively, with 22 bases between them. Germline V CDR1 and CDR2: SQVTM, ANQGSEA. The CDR3 is made up of 15 amino acids. CDR3 amino acids: CSVPSPGGLWNEQFF. The CDR3 nucleotides are TGCAGCGTGCCAAGTCCAGGGGGACTCTGGAATGAGCAGTTCTTC.

The CDR3: CASSQETGNYGYTF. CDR3 bases: TGCGCCAGCAGCCAAGAAACAGGGAACTATGGCTACACCTTC. V usage is TRBV4-3 and J usage is TRBJ1-2; maybe TRBD1 (6 bases). The CDR3 extends over 14 amino acids. V was trimmed by 0 bases and J by 2 bases, leaving 7 bases between them. Germline CDR1 is LGHNA and CDR2 is YSLEER.

This chain connects TRBV30 to TRBJ2-7; weak D call: TRBD2 (5 bases). V lost 1 base and J 2 bases, leaving 12 bases between the germline ends. CDR1 is GTSNPN, CDR2 SVGIG, per germline (reference sequence). CDR3 length: 14 amino acids. The CDR3 here is CAWSAGGSAYEQYF. CDR3 nucleotide sequence: TGTGCCTGGAGTGCGGGTGGGAGTGCCTACGAGCAGTACTTC.

The chain links TRBV24-1 to TRBJ2-1; 15 nucleotides align to TRBD2. Losses at the gene ends were 4 bases for V and 8 bases for J; bases not matched to a gene: 2. Germline CDR1 reads KGHDR; CDR2 reads SFDVKD. The CDR3 totals 15 residues. The DNA of the CDR3 is TGTGCCACCAGTGAACGGACTAGCGGGAGGGATGAGCAGTTCTTC. It encodes CATSERTSGRDEQFF.

This clone was seen more than once but under ten times. The V call is TRBV6-5, the J call TRBJ2-1, with 10 bases fitting TRBD2. V lost 5 bases to trimming and J lost 4 bases; unmatched junction nucleotides: 5. The CDR3 loop spans 15 amino acids. Germline loops: CDR1 MNHEY, CDR2 SVGAGI. The CDR3 reads CASSLASGSYNEQFF. Here the CDR3 DNA reads TGTGCCAGCAGTCTGGCTAGCGGGAGTTACAATGAGCAGTTCTTC.

Only one count was recorded for this clone. The chain uses TRBV7-2 and TRBJ1-2, with a possible D match to TRBD1 (6 bases). The CDR3 extends over 13 amino acids. The germline V and J ends were trimmed by 0 bases and 4 bases, with 6 bases remaining between them. CDR1 SGHTA and CDR2 FQGNSA come from the germline V gene. The CDR3, as DNA: TGTGCCAGCAGCTTAGCGACAGGCTATGGCTACACCTTC. Translation gives CASSLATGYGYTF.

This clone was seen more than once but under ten times. The chain uses TRBV19 and TRBJ1-1; the match to TRBD1 covers 7 bases. Trimming cost V 6 bases and J 6 bases; bases outside gene matches: 13. This CDR3 is built from 15 residues. From germline, CDR1 is LNHDA and CDR2 SQIVND (reference sequence). The CDR3 DNA reads TGTGCCAGTAGCGGGACAGCGAAACGGAGGCCTGAAGCTTTCTTT. Encoded protein: CASSGTAKRRPEAFF. Combining the CDR3 with reference TRBV19 and TRBJ1-1 gives the whole variable domain DGGITQSPKYLFRKEGQNVTLSCEQNLNHDAMYWYRQDPGQGLRLIYYSQIVNDFQKGDIAEGYSVSREKKESFPLTVTSAQKNPTAFYLCASSGTAKRRPEAFFGQGTRLTVV.

This clone is deemed medium-sized. This chain joins TRBV11-1 and TRBJ2-1, with D unresolved. CDR1 SGHAT and CDR2 FQDESV come from the germline V gene (reference sequence). The CDR3 loop spans 11 amino acids. Deletions cut 6 bases from V and 6 bases from J, with 6 bases between. CDR3 nucleotide sequence: TGTGCCAGCAGTTTTAGCAATGAGCAGTTCTTC. As protein: CASSFSNEQFF.